This entry describes one TCR beta chain. Its target is not known. The entry originates in a study of cytomegalovirus exposure and HLA in healthy donors. Overall study findings and caveats: It was shown in a later analysis that HLA-associated TCR beta chains were more clonally expanded than other, equally common chains.

The germline V and J ends were trimmed by 2 bases and 1 base, with 9 bases remaining between them. This CDR3 has 14 amino acids. The germline V gene has CDR1 MNHEY and CDR2 SVGAGI. The PCR made use of 60 Vbeta and 13 Jbeta primers. Clones were read by immunoSEQ multiplex PCR, and TCRdb kept only the in-frame ones, dropping some. The sample carries 98,000 or so clones, 77% recorded once. V gene TRBV6-5 combines with J gene TRBJ2-7; D might be TRBD1 (6 bases). Sequencing was done on a sample of PBMCs. This sequence originates from a female donor in good health and CMV-seronegative. The chain's CDR3 is CASSYGGRSYEQYF. CDR3 DNA sequence: TGTGCCAGCAGTTACGGGGGCCGTTCCTACGAGCAGTACTTC.